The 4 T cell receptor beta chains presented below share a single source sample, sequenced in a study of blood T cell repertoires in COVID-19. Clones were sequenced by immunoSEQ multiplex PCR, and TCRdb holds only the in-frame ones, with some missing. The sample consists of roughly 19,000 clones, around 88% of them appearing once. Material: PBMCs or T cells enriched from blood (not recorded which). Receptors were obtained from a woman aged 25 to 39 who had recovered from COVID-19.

In nucleotides, the CDR3 is TGTGCCAGCACTAAGGACCCGGGGAGGAACACTGAAGCTTTCTTT. The encoded protein is CASTKDPGRNTEAFF. The rearrangement links TRBV6-4 to TRBJ1-1; D is undetermined. The CDR3 has 15 amino acids. Germline CDR1 reads MRHNA; CDR2 reads SNTAGT. V dropped 7 bases and J dropped 1 base, with 16 bases sitting between them.

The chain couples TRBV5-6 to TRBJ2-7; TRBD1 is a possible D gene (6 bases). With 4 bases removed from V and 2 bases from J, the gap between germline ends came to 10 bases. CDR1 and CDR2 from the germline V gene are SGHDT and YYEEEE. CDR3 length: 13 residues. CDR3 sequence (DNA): TGTGCCAGCAGCCCGTGGACAGCCTACGAGCAGTACTTC. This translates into CASSPWTAYEQYF.

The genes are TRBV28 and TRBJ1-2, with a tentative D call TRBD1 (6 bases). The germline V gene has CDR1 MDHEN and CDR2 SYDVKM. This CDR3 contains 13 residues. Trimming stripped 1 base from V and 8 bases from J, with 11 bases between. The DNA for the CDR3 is TGTGCCAGCAGTTTATTGGGGGCCGGGGGCTACACCTTC. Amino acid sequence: CASSLLGAGGYTF.

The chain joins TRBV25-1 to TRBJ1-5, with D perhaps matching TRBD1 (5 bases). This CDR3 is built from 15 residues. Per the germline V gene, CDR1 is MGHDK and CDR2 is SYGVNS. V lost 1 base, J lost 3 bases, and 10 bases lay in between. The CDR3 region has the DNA TGTGCCAGCAGTGAATCAGGGCAGTTCAATCAGCCCCAGCATTTT. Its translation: CASSESGQFNQPQHF.